This entry lists 25 T cell receptor beta chains sequenced from one sample in a study of post-analysis software for immune sequencing data. General study points: TRBV segments more frequent in patients than in controls numbered roughly 5 and included TRBV5-6, TRBV5-1 and TRBV20-1.

The TCR beta cDNA libraries contained unique molecular identifiers. TCRdb reanalysed the PCR reads using MiXCR and keeps one entry per CDR3 protein. The table records 800,000 to 950,000 distinct CDR3 sequences, around 53% of them present only once. For these TCRs, the target antigens are not known. Source material: blood. The receptors were gathered from a girl between 5 and 17 years old with multiple sclerosis.

The chain joins TRBV7-9 to TRBJ1-2; D is undetermined. This CDR3 is 15 amino acids long. V was trimmed by 5 bases and J by 8 bases, leaving 21 bases between them. Per germline, CDR1 SEHNR and CDR2 FQNEAQ (reference sequence). The CDR3 DNA follows: TGTGCCAGCAGCATACCGGCGCAAGCGGCGGGGGGCTACACCTTC. Its protein product is CASSIPAQAAGGYTF.

This chain joins TRBV6-6 and TRBJ2-5; 11 positions match TRBD1. TRBJ2-7 matches the DNA end more closely, so the J call is doubtful. CDR1 and CDR2 from the germline V gene are MNHNY and SVGAGI (reference sequence). This CDR3 spans 16 amino acids. The CDR3 sequence: CASSYWGQGVGYEQYF. The CDR3 DNA reads as TGTGCCAGCAGTTACTGGGGACAGGGGGTGGGCTACGAGCAGTACTTC.

This clonotype showed up just a few times. The chain is built from TRBV27 and TRBJ2-3; TRBD1 agrees at 7 bases. With 4 bases clipped from V and 1 base from J, the junction kept 8 bases outside the gene matches. Germline V CDR1 and CDR2: MNHEY, SMNVEV (reference sequence). CDR3 length equals 16 residues. This CDR3 is CASSSYTGAGTDTQYF. The CDR3 DNA sequence: TGTGCCAGCAGTTCTTACACAGGGGCCGGCACAGATACGCAGTATTTT.

V gene TRBV12-3 or TRBV12-4 combines with J gene TRBJ2-3; 8 positions match TRBD1. V lost 3 bases, J lost 0 bases, and 8 bases stayed unmatched. The CDR3 totals 17 residues. The CDR3 region is CASSFRAGGLSTDTQYF. The CDR3 region has the DNA TGTGCCAGCAGTTTTCGGGCAGGGGGCTTGAGCACAGATACGCAGTATTTT.

The CDR3 DNA follows: TGCAGCGCAAAGGGGGGCCCCGGCGAATCCCTCCACTTT. Translated: CSAKGGPGESLHF. The chain uses TRBV29-1 and TRBJ1-6, with D possibly TRBD1 on 6 matching bases. Germline values: CDR1 SQVTM, CDR2 ANQGSEA. This CDR3 region has 13 residues. Trimming removed 7 bases at V and 14 bases at J, with 21 bases between.

The rearrangement joins TRBV5-1 to TRBJ2-5; the match to TRBD1 covers 7 bases. The DNA end favors TRBJ2-7, so the J call may be wrong. The CDR3 is 14 residues long. Germline CDR1 and CDR2: SGHRS and YFSETQ. The CDR3 DNA reads as TGCGCCAGCAGCTATCGACAGGGTTCGGGCGAGCAGTACTTC. It is translated as CASSYRQGSGEQYF.

The chain employs TRBV29-1 and TRBJ2-7; 8 positions match TRBD2. This CDR3 contains 13 residues. Germline V gene data show CDR1 as SQVTM and CDR2 as ANQGSEA. V trimming: 7 bases; J trimming: 5 bases; junction bases outside the gene matches: 10. The CDR3 DNA sequence: TGCAGCGCCTTTCGGGGGGGGTATCACGAGCAGTACTTC. The encoded protein is CSAFRGGYHEQYF.

About this clonotype itself: The germline gene is not matched at one end of the junction; a read error may be the cause. This chain connects TRBV10-3 to TRBJ2-4; D tentatively reads TRBD1 or TRBD2 (5 bases each). CDR1 and CDR2 from the germline V gene are ENHRY and SYGVKD. This CDR3 contains 17 residues. The CDR3: CAVSESVGDGSKNIQYF. CDR3 nucleotides: TGTGCCGTCAGTGAGTCAGTGGGGGACGGGTCCAAAAACATTCAGTACTTC.

The DNA of the CDR3 is TGCAGTGCTAACAGGGCATTGAACACTGAAGCTTTCTTT. Protein: CSANRALNTEAFF. The chain is built from TRBV20-1 and TRBJ1-1; D is perhaps TRBD1 (6 bases). Germline V gives CDR1 DFQATT, CDR2 SNEGSKA (reference sequence). The CDR3 covers 13 residues. V was cut by 4 bases and J by 0 bases, with 9 bases left in between.

This rearrangement joins TRBV10-3 to TRBJ2-3, with TRBD2 identical over 11 bases. Unmatched junction bases numbered 4, after V lost 4 bases and J lost 4 bases. The length of the CDR3 is 15 residues. Germline CDR1 reads ENHRY; CDR2 reads SYGVKD. The CDR3 spells CAISVLAGAADTQYF. CDR3 nucleotides: TGTGCCATCAGTGTACTAGCGGGAGCTGCAGATACGCAGTATTTT.

The chain recombines TRBV5-1 with TRBJ1-5; weak D call: TRBD1 (6 bases). Trimming cost V 0 bases and J 7 bases, with 14 bases left between them. Germline CDR1 and CDR2: SGHRS and YFSETQ. The CDR3 is 15 amino acids. CDR3 region: CASSLEGEVGQPQHF. CDR3 DNA sequence: TGCGCCAGCAGCTTGGAGGGGGAGGTTGGGCAGCCCCAGCATTTT.

This rearrangement joins TRBV20-1 to TRBJ2-3, with D possibly matching TRBD2 (5 bases). V was cut by 7 bases and J by 6 bases, with 14 bases left in between. CDR3 length equals 12 residues. CDR1 is DFQATT, CDR2 SNEGSKA, per germline (reference sequence). The CDR3 sequence: CSVLTNTDTQYF. Written as DNA, the CDR3 is TGCAGTGTCCTGACTAACACGGATACGCAGTATTTT.

This clonotype was recorded a few times. The rearrangement joins TRBV5-1 to TRBJ2-1, with TRBD2 matching 10 bases. The CDR3 loop spans 15 amino acids. With V trimmed by 3 bases and J by 3 bases, 3 bases remained unmatched. Looked up from germline, CDR1 is SGHRS and CDR2 is YFSETQ. The CDR3: CASSWTSGDYNEQFF. The DNA for the CDR3 is TGCGCCAGCAGCTGGACTAGCGGAGACTACAATGAGCAGTTCTTC.

This clonotype was seen only a few times. The chain is built from TRBV5-1 and TRBJ2-4; D remains unclear. The J call may be incorrect, as the DNA end agrees better with TRBJ2-7. The V gene's germline CDR1 is SGHRS and CDR2 YFSETQ. The CDR3 contains 12 residues. In DNA form, the CDR3 reads TGCGCCAGCAGCTTCGCTTTTGCCGAGCAGTACTTC. Protein: CASSFAFAEQYF.

The table lists this clonotype with a few counts. V usage is TRBV28 and J usage is TRBJ1-5; TRBD1 agrees at 8 bases. Germline V gene lookup returns CDR1 MDHEN and CDR2 SYDVKM. With 7 bases clipped from V and 2 bases from J, the junction kept 10 bases outside the gene matches. The CDR3 length is 16 residues. Here the CDR3 reads CASKGPGGLGNQPQHF. CDR3 sequence (DNA): TGTGCCAGCAAGGGGCCAGGGGGCTTGGGCAATCAGCCCCAGCATTTT. The full variable domain, rest sourced from reference TRBV28 and TRBJ1-5, is DVKVTQSSRYLVKRTGEKVFLECVQDMDHENMFWYRQDPGLGLRLIYFSYDVKMKEKGDIPEGYSVSREKKERFSLILESASTNQTSMYLCASKGPGGLGNQPQHFGDGTRLSIL.

The chain is built from TRBV7-3 and TRBJ1-2; D perhaps matches TRBD1 (6 bases). CDR1 SGHTA and CDR2 FQGTGA come from the germline V gene. The CDR3 runs 13 residues. V was cut by 1 base and J by 8 bases, with 11 bases left in between. CDR3 region: CASSLNPGVGYTF. The CDR3 coding sequence is TGTGCCAGCAGCTTAAATCCAGGGGTCGGCTACACCTTC. Based on the CDR3 plus reference TRBV7-3 and TRBJ1-2, the full variable domain is GAGVSQTPSNKVTEKGKYVELRCDPISGHTALYWYRQSLGQGPEFLIYFQGTGAADDSGLPNDRFFAVRPEGSVSTLKIQRTERGDSAVYLCASSLNPGVGYTFGSGTRLTVV.

The chain joins TRBV7-2 to TRBJ2-2; the D is unclear. The CDR3 loop spans 15 amino acids. The ends were cut back, 1 base at V and 3 bases at J, with 9 bases in the middle. The V gene's germline CDR1 is SGHTA and CDR2 FQGNSA. CDR3 region: CASSLGSHYTGELFF. CDR3 sequence (DNA): TGTGCCAGCAGCTTAGGATCTCATTACACCGGGGAGCTGTTTTTT.

The V gene is TRBV5-1, the J gene TRBJ2-7; 10 positions match TRBD1. Looked up from germline, CDR1 is SGHRS and CDR2 is YFSETQ. The CDR3 runs 16 residues. V gave up 4 bases and J gave up 5 bases; unmatched junction bases: 12. Written as DNA, the CDR3 is TGCGCCAGCAGCCCGGCTGCGACAGGGGGCAGGCACGAGCAGTACTTC. This codes for CASSPAATGGRHEQYF.

This clonotype came up a few times. The V gene is TRBV20-1, the J gene TRBJ1-5, with 7 bases lining up with TRBD1. The V gene's germline CDR1 is DFQATT and CDR2 SNEGSKA (reference sequence). CDR3 length: 12 residues. Germline trimming cut 2 bases from V and 7 bases from J; bases unmatched to any gene: 2. CDR3 loop: CSARQGGQPQHF. CDR3 coding DNA: TGCAGTGCTAGACAGGGGGGGCAGCCCCAGCATTTT.

This chain connects TRBV18 to TRBJ2-3; D perhaps matches TRBD1 (6 bases). This CDR3 is built from 17 residues. The V end lost 6 bases, the J end lost 0 bases, and 19 bases lay between the germline ends. CDR1 is KGHSH and CDR2 is LQKENI in the germline V gene. The CDR3 spells CASSRIQGTSSTDTQYF. In DNA, the CDR3 is TGTGCCAGCTCGCGTATCCAGGGGACCTCTAGCACAGATACGCAGTATTTT.

The genes are TRBV4-1 and TRBJ2-2; a possible D gene is TRBD2 (6 bases). V lost 0 bases and J 4 bases, leaving 12 bases between the germline ends. Germline V lookup: CDR1 MGHRA, CDR2 YSYEKL. The CDR3 covers 16 residues. The CDR3 here is CASSQDGTPSTGELFF. In DNA, the CDR3 is TGCGCCAGCAGCCAAGACGGGACTCCGAGCACCGGGGAGCTGTTTTTT.

The chain uses TRBV29-1 and TRBJ2-3; D perhaps matches TRBD2 (6 bases). V was shortened by 1 base and J by 3 bases, with 14 bases between the two germline ends. The germline V gene encodes CDR1 SQVTM and CDR2 ANQGSEA. This CDR3 has 15 residues. In nucleotides, the CDR3 is TGCAGCGTTGAAGGACTAGGGTCGGGAACAGATACGCAGTATTTT. Protein product: CSVEGLGSGTDTQYF.

Concerning this clonotype: A read error is possible here, since a much larger clone lies one base away. The V call is TRBV6-1, the J call TRBJ1-6; possibly TRBD1 for D (5 bases). This CDR3 comprises 13 residues. Germline V gene lookup returns CDR1 MNHNS and CDR2 SASEGT. The CDR3 loop is CASGRDGNSPPHF. CDR3 coding DNA: TGTGCCAGCGGGCGGGACGGGAATTCACCCCCCCACTTT.

The chain has TRBV29-1 and TRBJ2-7; tentatively, D is TRBD1 (6 bases). V was pared by 4 bases and J by 3 bases, with 10 bases between. The V gene's germline CDR1 is SQVTM and CDR2 ANQGSEA. CDR3 length: 12 residues. This CDR3 reads CSVGTGFYEQYF. The CDR3 DNA reads as TGCAGCGTTGGTACAGGGTTCTACGAGCAGTACTTC.

The chain uses TRBV5-5 and TRBJ2-3; D perhaps matches TRBD1 (6 bases). V was clipped by 4 bases and J by 2 bases, with 17 bases between them. Per the germline V gene, CDR1 is SGHKS and CDR2 is YYEKEE (reference sequence). There are 16 residues in the CDR3. CDR3 amino acids: CASSPGLTGNTDTQYF. The CDR3, as DNA: TGTGCCAGCAGCCCAGGCTTAACAGGGAACACAGATACGCAGTATTTT.